This record covers a single T cell receptor beta chain. This record belongs to a study of blood T cell repertoires in COVID-19. Study overall: COVID-19 samples collected from the United States, Italy and Spain covered acute and convalescent phases. Sources were T cells, B-cell-depleted T cells, or PBMCs; the material itself was cDNA or gDNA.

Data came from immunoSEQ multiplex PCR; TCRdb stores just in-frame clones and leaves some out. The table lists a few hundred thousand clones, 80% to 90% of them singletons. The CDR3 has 15 amino acids. The germline gives CDR1 SGHAT, CDR2 FQNNGV. V lost 0 bases and J lost 0, with 8 bases in between. Across over 20 US areas, participants ranged in age from roughly 18 to 89 years. Participant-reported clinical history was the basis for cohort assignment. Sequencing was carried out using PBMCs or T cells enriched from blood (not recorded which). The chain has TRBV11-2 and TRBJ1-2; no clear D. The origin of this receptor is a man aged 25 to 40 who had recovered from COVID-19. CDR3 nucleotides: TGTGCCAGCAGCTTAGATAGGCTAGCTAACTATGGCTACACCTTC. Protein sequence: CASSLDRLANYGYTF.